This T cell receptor (beta chain) appears in the sequencing data of a study of blood T cell repertoires in COVID-19. Study summary: The study drew acute and convalescent COVID-19 samples from the United States, Italy and Spain.

The CDR3 is made up of 12 amino acids. Germline loops: CDR1 MDHEN, CDR2 SYDVKM. Between the trimmed V and J ends, which lost 2 bases and 7 bases, there was a span of 8 bases. Profiled with immunoSEQ multiplex PCR; TCRdb holds only in-frame clones, not every one. Of fewer than 300,000 clones in the sample, just under 90% were seen once. The chain couples TRBV28 to TRBJ1-1; D uncertain. The material sequenced was peripheral blood. The receptor was isolated from a woman aged 45-59 years with COVID-19, enrolled during active disease. The CDR3 is CASSLTQDEAFF. DNA for the CDR3: TGTGCCAGCAGTTTAACCCAGGATGAAGCTTTCTTT. Drawing the rest from reference TRBV28 and TRBJ1-1, the complete variable domain is DVKVTQSSRYLVKRTGEKVFLECVQDMDHENMFWYRQDPGLGLRLIYFSYDVKMKEKGDIPEGYSVSREKKERFSLILESASTNQTSMYLCASSLTQDEAFFGQGTRLTVV.